Included here is one T cell receptor (beta chain) sequence, with context. Its antigen is not identified. The method was immunoSEQ multiplex PCR; TCRdb's version includes in-frame clones alone and lacks a portion of them. This table has 55,000 to 70,000 clones, 80% to 90% appearing once. This CDR3 has 12 amino acids. Deletions cut 4 bases from V and 2 bases from J, with 6 bases between. Germline-derived CDR1 and CDR2 are WSHSY and SAAADI. The data were taken from a study of T cell responses to AZD1222 COVID-19 vaccine. Regarding the study as a whole: Mapped onto spike, vaccine-associated CD4 TCRs spanned it and were dominant at 160-218 and 743-854.

The V call is TRBV10-2, the J call TRBJ2-7; D unresolved. The material was peripheral blood, obtained 28 days after the second AZD1222 dose. The sequence was collected from an adult who received the AZD1222 COVID-19 vaccine. The CDR3 DNA reads TGCGCCAGCAGTGCAGAACCCTACGAGCAGTACTTC. Translation: CASSAEPYEQYF.